The clone carrying this T cell receptor beta chain has just a few counts. One entry per CDR3 protein, called by TCRdb with MiXCR from the RT-PCR reads. The data hold 500,000 to 550,000 distinct CDR3 sequences, with roughly 25% observed a single time. This entry is derived from a study of response to subunit inactivated influenza vaccine. These data are also associated with another study on T cells expressing NK-cell markers. That work adds: As the method of synthesis, 5'RACE template switching with UMIs yielded TCR beta cDNA. Obtained from sorted CD3+CD56+NKG2C+, CD3+CD56+NKG2C- and CD3+CD56-NKG2C+ T cells were the TCR beta repertoires. Serological testing identified most of the eight sequenced donors as HCMV-seropositive and one as seronegative. Of the CD8+ T cells in about 6 donors, roughly 1.0-7.0% belonged to dominant NKG2C+ clonotypes. The HCMV specificity of the expanded NKG2C+ T cell clones stayed unresolved.

The TCR was taken from a man between 45 and 60 years old who received an inactivated influenza vaccine. The sample here was CD4+ T cells sorted from PBMCs, taken 11 to 12 days after vaccination.

The CDR3 loop is CASSVDGYTQYF. The CDR3 bases are TGTGCCAGCAGCGTAGATGGGTATACGCAGTATTTT. The chain links TRBV9 to TRBJ2-3; D is ambiguous. The germline CDR1 and CDR2 sequences are SGDLS and YYNGEE. Trimming took 0 bases from V and 7 from J, leaving 6 bases between them. This CDR3 region has 12 residues.